This T cell receptor beta chain was found in a study of immune heterogeneity within non-small cell lung tumors. The wider study: Classification of the tumors gave a few squamous cell carcinomas, roughly eleven non-squamous carcinomas and 1 not otherwise specified.

This clonotype was counted ten times or more. Antigen specificity is unknown. Study results and limitations: Recurrence of identical dominant CDR3 beta clonotypes was observed across tumor sites within a patient, alongside site-unique high-frequency clones. Most high-frequency T-cell receptor beta clonotypes were specific to a single patient.

CDR3 of TCR beta was amplified by multiplex PCR that used 32 V and 13 J primers. TCRdb passed the multiplex PCR reads through MiXCR, listing each CDR3 protein once. Of 9,000 to 13,000 distinct CDR3 sequences in the sample, 30% are singletons; the top ten hold about 19%. This CDR3 comprises 13 residues. Germline V gene sequence: CDR1 SNHLY, CDR2 FYNNEI. The junction had 4 bases not matched to a gene; V was cut back by 7 bases and J by 2 bases. Template input was genomic DNA from bulk tumor (600 ng per sample). Biopsies that were spaced far apart were taken, several per primary tumor, during surgery. Samples came from untreated patients having curative surgery for newly diagnosed non-small cell lung cancer. Newly diagnosed patients with non-small cell lung cancer who were having surgery with curative intent served as donors.

The sample comprised lung tumor tissue. V usage is TRBV2 and J usage is TRBJ2-5, with TRBD1 identical over 7 bases. This receptor was identified in a woman between 45 and 65 years old with non-small cell lung cancer. The CDR3: CASTPGQQETQYF. DNA of the CDR3: TGTGCCAGCACGCCGGGACAGCAAGAGACCCAGTACTTC. Variable domain in full (rest from reference TRBV2 and TRBJ2-5): EPEVTQTPSHQVTQMGQEVILRCVPISNHLYFYWYRQILGQKVEFLVSFYNNEISEKSEIFDDQFSVERPDGSNFTLKIRSTKLEDSAMYFCASTPGQQETQYFGPGTRLLVL.